This T cell receptor beta chain was observed in a study of blood T cells in healthy people across ages. Every participating donor contributed about 10 milliliters of peripheral blood through a draw. Regarding this clonotype: Being one base from a much bigger clone, this may be a read error.

Germline assignment: CDR1 SNHLY and CDR2 FYNNEI. CDR3 length equals 14 residues. Trimming pared 7 bases from V and 5 bases from J, leaving 16 bases between. With a J-beta primer mix and a sample-barcoded 5' primer, a second PCR ran about 6 to 11 cycles. From each sample, at least 2.5 million paired-end reads containing CDR3 were obtained. From the 5' RACE reads, TCRdb called clonotypes with MiXCR, one entry per CDR3 protein. The data show 1.4 million or so distinct CDR3 sequences, 40% to 45% seen once. The sample was blood. The V call is TRBV2, the J call TRBJ2-3, with D possibly TRBD2 on 6 matching bases. The source is a woman between 18 and 30 years old in good health. The CDR3 DNA follows: TGTGCCAGCACCCTGGTACTAGCAGGAGATACGCAGTATTTT. This sequence encodes CASTLVLAGDTQYF. The whole variable domain, remainder taken from reference TRBV2 and TRBJ2-3, is EPEVTQTPSHQVTQMGQEVILRCVPISNHLYFYWYRQILGQKVEFLVSFYNNEISEKSEIFDDQFSVERPDGSNFTLKIRSTKLEDSAMYFCASTLVLAGDTQYFGPGTRLTVL.